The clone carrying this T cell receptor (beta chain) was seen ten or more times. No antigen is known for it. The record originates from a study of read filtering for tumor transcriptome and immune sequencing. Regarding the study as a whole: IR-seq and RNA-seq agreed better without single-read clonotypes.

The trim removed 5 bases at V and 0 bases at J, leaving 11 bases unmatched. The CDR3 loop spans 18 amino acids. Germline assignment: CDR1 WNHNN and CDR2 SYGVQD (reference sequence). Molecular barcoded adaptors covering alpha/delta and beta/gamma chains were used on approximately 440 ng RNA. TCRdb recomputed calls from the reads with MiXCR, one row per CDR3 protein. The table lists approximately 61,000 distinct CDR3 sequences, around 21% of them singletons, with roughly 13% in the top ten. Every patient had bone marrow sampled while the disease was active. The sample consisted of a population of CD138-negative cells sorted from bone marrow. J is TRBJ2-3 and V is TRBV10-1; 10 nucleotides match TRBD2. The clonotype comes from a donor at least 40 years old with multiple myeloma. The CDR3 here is CASSLTTSAGGSTDTQYF. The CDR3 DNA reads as TGCGCCAGCAGTCTAACCACCTCAGCGGGAGGGAGCACAGATACGCAGTATTTT.